The 4 T cell receptor beta chains presented below share a single source sample, sequenced in a study of T cell changes during pregnancy in multiple sclerosis. Produced via immunoSEQ multiplex PCR; TCRdb's table is partial and in-frame only. The data contain 80,000 to 95,000 clones, around 93% of them singletons. The sample here was peripheral blood, taken in the third trimester of pregnancy. Source of these receptors: a female donor in good health, enrolled as a control in a pregnancy study.

The genes are TRBV6-6 and TRBJ1-2; 8 nucleotides line up with TRBD1. Germline-derived CDR1 and CDR2 are MNHNY and SVGAGI (reference sequence). After removal of 4 bases from V and 2 bases from J, the junction contained 3 bases not matched to a gene. The CDR3 is 14 amino acids. The CDR3 bases are TGTGCCAGCAGTTTGGACAGGGTCAACTATGGCTACACCTTC. Its translation: CASSLDRVNYGYTF.

This chain connects TRBV5-1 to TRBJ2-3, with TRBD2 matching 12 bases. CDR3 size: 19 residues. Germline loops: CDR1 SGHRS, CDR2 YFSETQ. Trimming cost V 0 bases and J 2 bases; bases outside gene matches: 10. The CDR3 DNA is TGCGCCAGCAGCTTGGGACTAGCGGGAGTCTCTGGGGACACAGATACGCAGTATTTT. It codes for CASSLGLAGVSGDTDTQYF.

The chain joins TRBV21-1 to TRBJ2-3; the table's D gene call, TRBD2, was not cross checked with the DNA. TRBV21-1 is given as a pseudogene. The CDR3 has 16 residues. CDR3 amino acids: CASSISSGASTDTQYF. CDR3 bases: TGTGCCAGCAGCATTTCTAGCGGAGCTAGCACAGATACGCAGTATTTT.

The chain links TRBV28 to TRBJ2-3, with no clear D. CDR1 is MDHEN, CDR2 SYDVKM, per germline. Trimming left V 5 bases short and J 3 bases short, with 18 bases between. This CDR3 comprises 16 residues. In nucleotides, the CDR3 is TGTGCCAGCAGTCCCCTCGGCGGTAAGAATACAGATACGCAGTATTTT. It specifies CASSPLGGKNTDTQYF.